This T cell receptor beta chain was found in a study of blood T cell repertoires in COVID-19. Study processing details: Using reference gene primer amplification, nucleated cell counts were estimated. Method: immunoSEQ multiplex PCR; TCRdb's copy keeps in-frame clones and lacks some. V and J calls and clone size are those listed in that table; D and trimming were worked out from the DNA. The top ten clones hold more than 0.8% of a sample with 390,000 or so clones, approximately 90% of them seen once. The receptor was isolated from a young man who had recovered from COVID-19. The sequenced sample consisted of PBMCs or T cells enriched from blood (not recorded which).

CDR3 DNA: TGTGCCAGCAAGGGACAGGGAAGGTCTGGGGCCAACGTCCTGACTTTC. It yields the protein CASKGQGRSGANVLTF. The rearrangement uses TRBV7-9 and TRBJ2-6, with 9 bases that match TRBD1. Germline CDR1 reads SEHNR; CDR2 reads FQNEAQ (reference sequence). This CDR3 is 16 amino acids long. V lost 7 bases, J lost 1 base, and 5 bases stayed unmatched.